Detailed here is one T cell receptor beta chain. Its antigen is unidentified. Despite likely unrecorded immune exposures, the donors were nominally healthy at the time of sampling. This specimen belongs to a study of cytomegalovirus exposure and HLA in healthy donors. Study observations and caveats: Rare TCR sequences predominated, though certain public TCRs were found in many donors. An ancestry cluster, one associated with Asian ancestry, reportedly showed fewer N-insertions than the roughly 610-donor mean in a later analysis.

V was pared by 5 bases and J by 8 bases, with 16 bases between. Looked up from germline, CDR1 is MNHNS and CDR2 is SASEGT. This CDR3 contains 14 residues. The PCR contained 60 Vbeta and 13 Jbeta primers. Assay used: immunoSEQ multiplex PCR; TCRdb lists only in-frame clones, some missing. The data contain almost 200,000 clones, approximately 85% of them singletons. The sequenced material came from PBMCs. This chain links TRBV6-1 with TRBJ1-3; D unresolved. The receptor comes from a woman in her 50s in good health and CMV-seronegative. DNA for the CDR3: TGTGCCAGCAGTTCCCAAAGGTCCGGAGACACCATATATTTT. It specifies CASSSQRSGDTIYF.